Below are 21 T cell receptor beta chains sequenced from a single sample in a study of control samples from healthy donors and cancer patients. Produced via immunoSEQ multiplex PCR; TCRdb's table is partial and in-frame only. The table includes approximately 100,000 clones, roughly 89% detected once. The sample was blood. The receptors shown here come from a human donor in good health. The donor label of this sample is uncertain.

J is TRBJ2-1 and V is TRBV7-6; 8 nucleotides align to TRBD2. The CDR3 runs to 15 residues. Per germline, CDR1 SGHVS and CDR2 FNYEAQ. V lost 0 bases, J lost 5 bases, and 3 bases stayed unmatched. CDR3 DNA: TGTGCCAGCAGCTTAGCCGGGGGGGACAACAATGAGCAGTTCTTC. It yields the protein CASSLAGGDNNEQFF.

This chain connects TRBV19 to TRBJ1-5; D is undetermined. V was clipped by 5 bases and J by 0 bases, with 8 bases between them. The CDR3 loop spans 14 amino acids. CDR1 is LNHDA, CDR2 SQIVND, per germline (reference sequence). CDR3 nucleotides: TGTGCCAGTAGTCGGCGCTCTAGCAATCAGCCCCAGCATTTT. The encoded protein is CASSRRSSNQPQHF.

The chain combines TRBV7-9 with TRBJ1-1; D is unclear. This CDR3 comprises 14 residues. The ends were cut back, 1 base at V and 0 bases at J, with 6 bases in the middle. Germline V CDR1 and CDR2: SEHNR, FQNEAQ (reference sequence). Written as DNA, the CDR3 is TGTGCCAGCAGCTTAGGACCACTGAACACTGAAGCTTTCTTT. Residues: CASSLGPLNTEAFF.

The chain uses TRBV3-1 (or the pseudogene TRBV3-2) and TRBJ2-5; D call uncertain. Germline lookup yields CDR1 LGHDT and CDR2 YNNKEL (reference sequence). The CDR3 has 12 residues. V lost 2 bases to trimming and J lost 9 bases, with 10 bases between them. As DNA, the CDR3 is TGTGCCAGCAGCCAAAAAAATCCATCCCAGTACTTC. Its translation: CASSQKNPSQYF.

The chain joins TRBV10-3 to TRBJ1-6; D is ambiguous. Trimming removed 3 bases at V and 5 bases at J, with 8 bases between. This CDR3 comprises 14 residues. Germline assignment: CDR1 ENHRY and CDR2 SYGVKD. In DNA form, the CDR3 reads TGTGCCATCAGTGAATTTGCGGATAATTCACCCCTCCACTTT. Translation gives CAISEFADNSPLHF.

This rearrangement joins TRBV29-1 to TRBJ2-7; 8 nucleotides align to TRBD2. Germline CDR1 SQVTM, CDR2 ANQGSEA. CDR3 length: 16 amino acids. V lost 4 bases, J lost 3 bases, and 14 bases stayed unmatched. CDR3 amino acids: CSVGAFGAGADYEQYF. CDR3 bases: TGCAGCGTTGGGGCTTTTGGAGCGGGGGCCGACTACGAGCAGTACTTC.

The CDR3 DNA is TGTGCCAGCAGCTTAGATGGGGGGGGAGATTACAATGAGCAGTTCTTC. It codes for CASSLDGGGDYNEQFF. This chain joins TRBV11-3 and TRBJ2-1; TRBD2 matches at 7 bases. CDR3 length: 16 residues. Germline trimming cut 0 bases from V and 4 bases from J; bases unmatched to any gene: 6. Germline V lookup: CDR1 SGHNT, CDR2 YENEEA.

As to this clone: Within the sample, other DNA sequences also encode this same CDR3. The V and J genes are TRBV7-9 and TRBJ2-1; 8 bases line up with TRBD1. From germline, CDR1 is SEHNR and CDR2 FQNEAQ (reference sequence). V shed 5 bases, J shed 7 bases, and the junction held 4 bases outside the gene matches. The CDR3 covers 13 residues. This CDR3 is CASSLGQGNEQFF. CDR3 coding DNA: TGTGCCAGCAGCCTTGGACAGGGTAATGAGCAGTTCTTC.

CDR3 in amino acids: CASSLRLGRVTEAFF. The CDR3 DNA follows: TGTGCCAGCAGCCTCCGGCTAGGCAGGGTGACTGAAGCTTTCTTT. The chain joins TRBV11-2 to TRBJ1-1; the D gene is possibly TRBD1 (5 bases). Looked up from germline, CDR1 is SGHAT and CDR2 is FQNNGV. Trimming took off 5 bases at V and 5 bases at J, with 18 bases between the two ends. The CDR3 is 15 amino acids.

CDR3 protein: CAWSVVSGGYTF. In DNA, the CDR3 is TGTGCCTGGAGTGTGGTTTCGGGGGGCTACACCTTC. The chain employs TRBV30 and TRBJ1-2; D uncertain. The CDR3 length is 12 residues. The germline V and J ends were trimmed by 0 bases and 8 bases, with 10 bases remaining between them. Germline CDR1 reads GTSNPN; CDR2 reads SVGIG (reference sequence).

The V gene is TRBV28, the J gene TRBJ1-2, with no clear D. The CDR3 runs 15 residues. With 4 bases removed from V and 2 bases from J, the gap between germline ends came to 14 bases. In germline, CDR1 is MDHEN, CDR2 SYDVKM. The CDR3 loop is CASSSGRTGNYGYTF. Here the CDR3 DNA reads TGTGCCAGCAGTTCCGGACGCACCGGGAACTATGGCTACACCTTC.

This clone was seen a single time. The chain has TRBV25-1 and TRBJ1-1; tentative D call: TRBD1 (6 bases). The CDR3 has 15 amino acids. V was cut by 1 base and J by 4 bases, with 13 bases left in between. From germline, CDR1 is MGHDK and CDR2 SYGVNS. The CDR3 coding sequence is TGTGCCAGCAGTGAATGGGGGGGCAGCGGCACTGAAGCTTTCTTT. Protein: CASSEWGGSGTEAFF.

This chain connects TRBV6-1 to TRBJ2-7; D unclear. The V end was cut by 2 bases, the J end by 2 bases, with 7 bases between. Per germline, CDR1 MNHNS and CDR2 SASEGT. The CDR3 has 13 amino acids. The CDR3 loop is CASSEHLPYEQYV. CDR3 sequence (DNA): TGTGCCAGCAGTGAACATTTACCCTACGAGCAGTACGTC.

The rearrangement links TRBV28 to TRBJ1-1, with unresolved D. Per the germline V gene, CDR1 is MDHEN and CDR2 is SYDVKM. CDR3 length: 14 amino acids. Trimming took 2 bases from V and 5 from J, leaving 12 bases between them. The CDR3 DNA sequence: TGTGCCAGCAGTTTAACTGGTTTAAAAACTGAAGCTTTCTTT. Its protein product is CASSLTGLKTEAFF. Drawing the rest from reference TRBV28 and TRBJ1-1, the complete variable domain is DVKVTQSSRYLVKRTGEKVFLECVQDMDHENMFWYRQDPGLGLRLIYFSYDVKMKEKGDIPEGYSVSREKKERFSLILESASTNQTSMYLCASSLTGLKTEAFFGQGTRLTVV.

The V call is TRBV19, the J call TRBJ1-6; D remains unclear. Germline V gives CDR1 LNHDA, CDR2 SQIVND (reference sequence). The V end lost 6 bases, the J end lost 8 bases, and 14 bases lay between the germline ends. This CDR3 is 14 amino acids long. The CDR3 reads CASRAVSGDSPLHF. The CDR3 DNA reads TGTGCCAGTAGAGCAGTCAGCGGGGATTCACCCCTCCACTTT.

This sequence joins TRBV5-1 and TRBJ2-3; TRBD1 matches 8 bases. The CDR3 is made up of 15 amino acids. Germline CDR1 SGHRS, CDR2 YFSETQ. V dropped 0 bases and J dropped 5; count of bases not matched to a gene: 5. The CDR3 region has the DNA TGCGCCAGCAGCTTGGTGTCAGGGGGCGTAGATACGCAGTATTTT. It is translated as CASSLVSGGVDTQYF.

V is TRBV3-1 (or the pseudogene TRBV3-2) and J is TRBJ1-1; D is unclear. CDR3 length equals 14 residues. Trimming removed 4 bases from V and 4 bases from J, with 13 bases in between. CDR1 is LGHDT and CDR2 is YNNKEL in the germline V gene (reference sequence). CDR3 nucleotides: TGTGCCAGCAGCCTCGAGGGCGGGAGCACTGAAGCTTTCTTT. Its protein is CASSLEGGSTEAFF.

This chain links TRBV3-1 (or the pseudogene TRBV3-2) with TRBJ1-5; TRBD1 agrees at 8 bases. V lost 11 bases to trimming and J lost 0 bases; unmatched junction nucleotides: 9. CDR1 and CDR2 (germline): LGHDT, YNNKEL (reference sequence). The length of the CDR3 is 15 residues. Here the CDR3 DNA reads TGTGCCCCCCGGACAGGGAAGAATAGCAATCAGCCCCAGCATTTT. As protein: CAPRTGKNSNQPQHF.

The chain uses TRBV7-8 and TRBJ2-1; D uncertain. Per germline, CDR1 SGHVS and CDR2 FQNEAQ. The CDR3 is 15 residues long. V was trimmed by 2 bases and J by 5 bases, leaving 13 bases between them. The CDR3 sequence: CASSLSSRENNEQFF. CDR3 nucleotide sequence: TGTGCCAGCAGCTTATCCTCAAGAGAAAACAATGAGCAGTTCTTC.

This chain links TRBV6-2 or TRBV6-3 with TRBJ2-1; 9 nucleotides agree with TRBD1. V dropped 5 bases and J dropped 5; count of bases not matched to a gene: 10. The V gene's germline CDR1 is MNHEY and CDR2 SVGEGT. The CDR3 runs to 16 residues. CDR3 nucleotide sequence: TGTGCCAGCAGTCTTCACGCCGGGACAGGGAACAATGAGCAGTTCTTC. This codes for CASSLHAGTGNNEQFF.

The rearrangement links TRBV5-1 to TRBJ2-2, with TRBD2 as a possible D gene (5 bases). CDR3 size: 18 residues. The V gene lost 7 bases and the J gene lost 0 bases, with 22 bases spanning the gap. The germline CDR1 and CDR2 sequences are SGHRS and YFSETQ. The CDR3 loop reads CASRMIGARGPNTGELFF. CDR3 DNA: TGCGCCAGCCGAATGATAGGCGCGAGAGGGCCGAACACCGGGGAGCTGTTTTTT.